This T cell receptor (beta chain) is from a study of brain T cells in children with intractable seizures. Study-level points and caveats: Pre-surgery blood may have been undersampled, hiding some clones.

Clones were read by immunoSEQ multiplex PCR, and TCRdb kept only the in-frame ones, dropping some. The sample has tens of thousands of clones, under 95% seen once. A note on this clone: What it recognizes is unknown.

The CDR3 consists of 15 residues. Germline V gene lookup returns CDR1 SNHLY and CDR2 FYNNEI. J was trimmed by 7 bases and V by 6 bases; bases with no gene match: 11. Material: peripheral blood, obtained at surgery. V usage is TRBV2 and J usage is TRBJ2-2, with 7 bases lining up with TRBD2. The clonotype originates from a girl aged 2 to 9 with Rasmussen encephalitis and intractable seizures. The CDR3 here is CASRDPGRAVGELFF. The CDR3 bases are TGTGCCAGCAGGGACCCTGGGAGGGCCGTCGGGGAGCTGTTTTTT.